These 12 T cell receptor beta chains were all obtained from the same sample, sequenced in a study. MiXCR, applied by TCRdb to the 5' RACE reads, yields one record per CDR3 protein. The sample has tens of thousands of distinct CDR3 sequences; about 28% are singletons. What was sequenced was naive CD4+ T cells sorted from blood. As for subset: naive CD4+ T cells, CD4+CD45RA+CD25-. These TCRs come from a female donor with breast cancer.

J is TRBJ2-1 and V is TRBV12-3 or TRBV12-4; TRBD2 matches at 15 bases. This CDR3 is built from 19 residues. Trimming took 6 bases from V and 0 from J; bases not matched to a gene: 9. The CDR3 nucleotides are TGTGCCAGCAGCCAAGGACTAGCGGGAGGGTTTGGCTCCTACAATGAGCAGTTCTTC. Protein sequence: CASSQGLAGGFGSYNEQFF.

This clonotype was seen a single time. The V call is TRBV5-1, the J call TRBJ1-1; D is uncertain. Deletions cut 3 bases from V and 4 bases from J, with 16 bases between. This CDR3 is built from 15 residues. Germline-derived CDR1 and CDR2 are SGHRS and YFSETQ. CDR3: CASSSDDRRGTEAFF. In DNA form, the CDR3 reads TGCGCCAGCAGCTCGGACGACCGCAGAGGCACTGAAGCTTTCTTT.

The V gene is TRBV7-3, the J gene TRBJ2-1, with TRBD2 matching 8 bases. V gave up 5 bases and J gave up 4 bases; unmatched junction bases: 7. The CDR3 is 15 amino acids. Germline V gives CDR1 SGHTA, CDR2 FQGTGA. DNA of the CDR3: TGTGCCAGCAGCCCCAGCGGGGGCCCGTACAATGAGCAGTTCTTC. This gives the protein CASSPSGGPYNEQFF.

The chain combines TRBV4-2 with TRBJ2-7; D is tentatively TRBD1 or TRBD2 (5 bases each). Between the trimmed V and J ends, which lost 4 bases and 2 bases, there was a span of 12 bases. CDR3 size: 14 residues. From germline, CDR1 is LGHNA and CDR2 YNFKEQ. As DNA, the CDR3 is TGTGCCAGCAGCCCCCGGGACGCCACCTACGAGCAGTACTTC. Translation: CASSPRDATYEQYF.

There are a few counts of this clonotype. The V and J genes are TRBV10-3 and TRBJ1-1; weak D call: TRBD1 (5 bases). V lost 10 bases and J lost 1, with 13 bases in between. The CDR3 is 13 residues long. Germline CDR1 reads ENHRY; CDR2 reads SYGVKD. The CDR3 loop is CATGDLKNTEAFF. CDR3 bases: TGTGCCACCGGGGACCTAAAGAACACTGAAGCTTTCTTT.

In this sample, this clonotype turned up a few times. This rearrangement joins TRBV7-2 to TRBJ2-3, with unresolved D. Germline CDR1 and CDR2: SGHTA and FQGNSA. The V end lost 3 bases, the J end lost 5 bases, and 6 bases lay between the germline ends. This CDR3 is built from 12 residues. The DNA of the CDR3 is TGTGCCAGCAGCTTTCCTGGAGATACGCAGTATTTT. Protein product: CASSFPGDTQYF.

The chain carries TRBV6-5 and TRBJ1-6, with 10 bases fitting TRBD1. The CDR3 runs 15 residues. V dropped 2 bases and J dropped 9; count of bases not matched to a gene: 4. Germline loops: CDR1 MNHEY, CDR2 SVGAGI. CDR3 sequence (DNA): TGTGCCAGCAGTTACGAGACAGGGGGCGCTTCACCCCTCCACTTT. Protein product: CASSYETGGASPLHF.

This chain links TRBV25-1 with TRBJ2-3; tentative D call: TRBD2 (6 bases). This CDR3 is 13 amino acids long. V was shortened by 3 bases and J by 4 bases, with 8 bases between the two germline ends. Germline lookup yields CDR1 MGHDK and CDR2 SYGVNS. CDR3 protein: CASSDSGADTQYF. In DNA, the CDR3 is TGTGCCAGCAGTGATAGCGGCGCAGATACGCAGTATTTT.

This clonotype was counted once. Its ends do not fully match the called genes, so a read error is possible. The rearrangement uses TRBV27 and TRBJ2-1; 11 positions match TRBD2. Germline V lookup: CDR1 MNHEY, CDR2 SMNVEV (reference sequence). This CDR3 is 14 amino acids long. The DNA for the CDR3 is TGTGTCAGCAGGGGTAGCGGGAGGGCAGGTGTGCAGTTCTTC. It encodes CVSRGSGRAGVQFF.

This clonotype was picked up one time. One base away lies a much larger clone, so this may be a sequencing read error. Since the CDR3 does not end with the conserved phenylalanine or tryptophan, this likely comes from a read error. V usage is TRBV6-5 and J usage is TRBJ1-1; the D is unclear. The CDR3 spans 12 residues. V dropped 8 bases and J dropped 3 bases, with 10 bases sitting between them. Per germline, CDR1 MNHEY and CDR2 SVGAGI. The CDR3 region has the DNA TGTGCCAGCGGGGTTCTAGACACTGAAGCTTTCCTT. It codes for CASGVLDTEAFL.

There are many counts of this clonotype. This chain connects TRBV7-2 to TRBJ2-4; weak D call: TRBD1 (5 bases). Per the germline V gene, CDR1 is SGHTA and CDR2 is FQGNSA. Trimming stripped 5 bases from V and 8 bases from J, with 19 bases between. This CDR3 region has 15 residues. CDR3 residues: CASSPYKSGFDIQYF. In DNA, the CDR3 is TGTGCCAGCAGCCCTTATAAATCAGGGTTCGACATTCAGTACTTC.

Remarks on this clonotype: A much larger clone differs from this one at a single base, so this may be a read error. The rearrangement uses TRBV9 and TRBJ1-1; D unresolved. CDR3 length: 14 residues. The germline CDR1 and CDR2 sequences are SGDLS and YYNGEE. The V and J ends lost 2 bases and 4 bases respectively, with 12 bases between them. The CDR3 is CASSVTASSTEAFF. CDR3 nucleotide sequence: TGTGCCAGCAGCGTTACCGCATCGAGCACTGAAGCTTTCTTT.